This T cell receptor beta chain was recorded in a study of immune cell composition in non-small cell lung cancer. Findings of the study overall: Clones >0.5% enriched in tumour were rarer in adenocarcinoma (approximately 33%) than squamous (around 75%). Top 10 clone scores and clonality were higher in squamous than adenocarcinoma.

Assay: immunoSEQ multiplex PCR; the TCRdb copy retains only in-frame clones and omits some. Of 6,600 or so clones listed, about 83% were seen once; the top ten hold approximately 15%. As for this clone: Its antigen is currently unknown.

The clonotype was recovered from a human donor with non-small cell lung cancer. Material: lung tumor tissue.

CDR3 amino acids: CASGPGFGAASTDTQYF. The CDR3 coding sequence is TGTGCTAGTGGTCCGGGGTTTGGAGCGGCTAGCACAGATACGCAGTATTTT. The chain recombines TRBV12-5 with TRBJ2-3, with D possibly being TRBD2 (5 bases). Trimming stripped 5 bases from V and 0 bases from J, with 18 bases between. Germline V gene data show CDR1 as LGHNT and CDR2 as FRNRAP. The CDR3 extends over 17 amino acids.